A single sample gave rise to the 28 T cell receptor beta chains below, sequenced in a study of T cells after yellow fever vaccination. From the 5' RACE reads, TCRdb called clonotypes with MiXCR, one entry per CDR3 protein. The table has hundreds of thousands of distinct CDR3 sequences, approximately 19% seen once; the top ten hold about a sixth. Here the sequenced sample was PBMCs, taken before the yellow fever booster vaccination. These TCRs come from a young man who received the YFV17D yellow fever vaccine.

The gene calls are TRBV6-6 and TRBJ1-2, with 7 positions matching TRBD1. CDR3 size: 13 residues. With V trimmed by 4 bases and J by 8 bases, 7 bases remained unmatched. Germline CDR1 MNHNY, CDR2 SVGAGI (reference sequence). The CDR3 nucleotides are TGTGCCAGCAGTTCCCCCCGGGGACAGGGCTACACCTTC. It translates to CASSSPRGQGYTF.

The J gene is TRBJ1-5, the V gene TRBV9, with 7 positions matching TRBD1. V shed 0 bases, J shed 5 bases, and the junction held 2 bases outside the gene matches. CDR3 length: 14 amino acids. Looked up from germline, CDR1 is SGDLS and CDR2 is YYNGEE. The chain's CDR3 is CASSVGQGYQPQHF. The DNA of the CDR3 is TGTGCCAGCAGCGTAGGACAGGGCTATCAGCCCCAGCATTTT.

The rearrangement joins TRBV12-3 or TRBV12-4 to TRBJ1-1; D is unresolved. V was pared by 6 bases and J by 1 base, with 12 bases between. There are 14 residues in the CDR3. In nucleotides, the CDR3 is TGTGCCAGCAGGTCGCGGTCGAAGAACACTGAAGCTTTCTTT. As protein: CASRSRSKNTEAFF.

This clonotype was seen more than once but under ten times. The genes are TRBV7-9 and TRBJ2-3; 8 bases are a match to TRBD1. Germline V gene lookup returns CDR1 SEHNR and CDR2 FQNEAQ (reference sequence). The V and J ends lost 7 bases and 2 bases, in that order; junction bases with no gene match: 8. The CDR3 runs 15 residues. DNA of the CDR3: TGTGCCAGCACCCGACAGGGGCAACTCACAGATACGCAGTATTTT. It yields the protein CASTRQGQLTDTQYF. Full variable domain (rest looked up from reference TRBV7-9 and TRBJ2-3): DTGVSQNPRHKITKRGQNVTFRCDPISEHNRLYWYRQTLGQGPEFLTYFQNEAQLEKSRLLSDRFSAERPKGSFSTLEIQRTEQGDSAMYLCASTRQGQLTDTQYFGPGTRLTVL.

This rearrangement joins TRBV29-1 to TRBJ1-2; no clear D gene. The CDR3 sequence is 13 residues long. V dropped 6 bases and J dropped 1 base, with 12 bases sitting between them. Germline-derived CDR1 and CDR2 are SQVTM and ANQGSEA. The DNA of the CDR3 is TGCAGCGTGGCGGAATTGGGTAACTATGGCTACACCTTC. Amino acid sequence: CSVAELGNYGYTF. Filled out from reference TRBV29-1 and TRBJ1-2, the complete variable domain reads SAVISQKPSRDICQRGTSLTIQCQVDSQVTMMFWYRQQPGQSLTLIATANQGSEATYESGFVIDKFPISRPNLTFSTLTVSNMSPEDSSIYLCSVAELGNYGYTFGSGTRLTVV.

This clonotype was observed at least ten times. CDR3 sequence: CSAGRGDTQYF. In DNA, the CDR3 is TGCAGTGCAGGACGAGGAGATACGCAGTATTTT. This sequence joins TRBV20-1 and TRBJ2-3, with no clear D. Per germline, CDR1 DFQATT and CDR2 SNEGSKA (reference sequence). V lost 6 bases and J 5 bases, leaving 9 bases between the germline ends. This CDR3 is built from 11 residues.

This chain joins TRBV7-2 and TRBJ1-4, with TRBD1 matching over 9 bases. The J segment lost 6 bases and the V segment lost 2 bases, leaving 10 bases of the junction unmatched. This CDR3 is built from 17 residues. CDR1 is SGHTA, CDR2 FQGNSA, per germline. This CDR3 reads CASSLSSPGDRDEKLFF. The CDR3 region has the DNA TGTGCCAGCAGCTTATCATCCCCTGGGGACAGGGATGAAAAACTGTTTTTT. Full variable domain (remainder filled in from reference TRBV7-2 and TRBJ1-4): GAGVSQSPSNKVTEKGKDVELRCDPISGHTALYWYRQSLGQGLEFLIYFQGNSAPDKSGLPSDRFSAERTGGSVSTLTIQRTQQEDSAVYLCASSLSSPGDRDEKLFFGSGTQLSVL.

This clonotype was seen a handful of times. V and J are TRBV29-1 and TRBJ2-5; D not certain. The CDR3 extends over 12 amino acids. V lost 8 bases and J lost 5, with 15 bases in between. CDR1 is SQVTM, CDR2 ANQGSEA, per germline. The CDR3 loop is CSFRWDTETQYF. The CDR3 DNA sequence: TGCAGCTTCCGGTGGGATACGGAGACCCAGTACTTC.

This clonotype was counted only a few times. The chain joins TRBV6-6 to TRBJ2-5; weak D call: TRBD1 (6 bases). This CDR3 is built from 15 residues. The germline V gene encodes CDR1 MNHNY and CDR2 SVGAGI (reference sequence). Trimming removed 5 bases from V and 5 bases from J, with 18 bases in between. The CDR3 here is CASSARQVRRETQYF. DNA for the CDR3: TGTGCCAGCAGTGCCCGACAGGTCCGGCGGGAGACCCAGTACTTC.

This clonotype has only a few counts. This chain links TRBV29-1 with TRBJ1-5; TRBD1 is a possible D gene (6 bases). CDR1 and CDR2 from the germline V gene are SQVTM and ANQGSEA. CDR3 length equals 13 residues. Trimming left V 5 bases short and J 2 bases short, with 10 bases between. The CDR3 loop reads CSVPGDGNQPQHF. CDR3 sequence (DNA): TGCAGCGTTCCAGGGGACGGCAATCAGCCCCAGCATTTT.

The chain links TRBV5-1 to TRBJ2-1; 15 bases are a match to TRBD2. Germline V lookup: CDR1 SGHRS, CDR2 YFSETQ. With V trimmed by 2 bases and J by 8 bases, 8 bases remained unmatched. The CDR3 extends over 17 amino acids. DNA for the CDR3: TGCGCCAGCAGCTTCGGACTAGCGGGGGGGGTAAGCTATGAGCAGTTCTTC. As protein: CASSFGLAGGVSYEQFF.

The chain combines TRBV20-1 with TRBJ2-3, with TRBD1 as a possible D gene (5 bases). There are 13 residues in the CDR3. V was clipped by 0 bases and J by 6 bases, with 10 bases between them. Germline loops: CDR1 DFQATT, CDR2 SNEGSKA (reference sequence). The CDR3 here is CSAREPGRDTQYF. CDR3 bases: TGCAGTGCTAGAGAGCCAGGGCGGGATACGCAGTATTTT.

The rearrangement uses TRBV7-9 and TRBJ1-5; maybe TRBD1 (5 bases). This CDR3 region has 15 residues. V lost 5 bases, J lost 3 bases, and 14 bases lay in between. The germline V gene encodes CDR1 SEHNR and CDR2 FQNEAQ (reference sequence). In nucleotides, the CDR3 is TGTGCCAGCAGCCGCGCGCCGGGGGACAATCAGCCCCAGCATTTT. Translating it yields CASSRAPGDNQPQHF.

This clonotype was seen a few times. V is TRBV9 and J is TRBJ1-1; perhaps TRBD1 as D (6 bases). Germline loops: CDR1 SGDLS, CDR2 YYNGEE. The germline V and J ends were trimmed by 6 bases and 3 bases, with 15 bases remaining between them. The CDR3 covers 14 residues. This CDR3 is CASNPAGVDTEAFF. Here the CDR3 DNA reads TGTGCCAGCAACCCCGCAGGGGTTGACACTGAAGCTTTCTTT.

The V call is TRBV4-1, the J call TRBJ1-6; D might be TRBD1 (5 bases). V lost 0 bases, J lost 9 bases, and 9 bases lay in between. Germline values: CDR1 MGHRA, CDR2 YSYEKL. The CDR3 contains 14 residues. The CDR3 is CASSQEGGFSPLHF. In DNA form, the CDR3 reads TGCGCCAGCAGCCAAGAGGGGGGTTTTTCACCCCTCCACTTT.

This clonotype was picked up a small number of times. The rearrangement joins TRBV20-1 to TRBJ1-1, with TRBD1 matching 7 bases. With 1 base clipped from V and 1 base from J, the junction kept 6 bases outside the gene matches. This CDR3 has 15 amino acids. Germline values: CDR1 DFQATT, CDR2 SNEGSKA (reference sequence). Written as DNA, the CDR3 is TGCAGTGCTAGAGCTGCGGACAGGACGAACACTGAAGCTTTCTTT. This sequence encodes CSARAADRTNTEAFF.

The chain is built from TRBV7-2 and TRBJ2-5, with D possibly matching TRBD2 (5 bases). Trimming took off 5 bases at V and 14 bases at J, with 21 bases between the two ends. Germline V lookup: CDR1 SGHTA, CDR2 FQGNSA. This CDR3 has 13 amino acids. CDR3 residues: CASSKARLAPPYF. Here the CDR3 DNA reads TGTGCCAGCAGCAAAGCACGGCTAGCCCCCCCCTACTTC.

J is TRBJ2-1 and V is TRBV7-6; 7 bases map to TRBD1. This CDR3 has 16 amino acids. Trimming cost V 4 bases and J 7 bases; bases outside gene matches: 13. Germline CDR1 SGHVS, CDR2 FNYEAQ. The CDR3 DNA reads TGTGCCAGCAGCTATTTCTACCGGGACAGACAGAATGAGCAGTTCTTC. Translation: CASSYFYRDRQNEQFF.

The gene calls are TRBV10-3 and TRBJ1-1, with D tentatively TRBD1 (5 bases). The CDR3 is made up of 15 amino acids. Trimming cost V 8 bases and J 1 base, with 17 bases left between them. Germline-derived CDR1 and CDR2 are ENHRY and SYGVKD. CDR3 DNA sequence: TGTGCCATCGGGGCGAGGGTGGGCCCGAACACTGAAGCTTTCTTT. Translating it yields CAIGARVGPNTEAFF.

The chain has TRBV20-1 and TRBJ2-2; D is perhaps TRBD2 (7 bases). Germline loops: CDR1 DFQATT, CDR2 SNEGSKA (reference sequence). The CDR3 loop spans 16 amino acids. V shed 6 bases and J shed 7 bases, with 24 bases lying between them. CDR3 amino acids: CSANRGRGALIGELFF. CDR3 in DNA: TGCAGTGCCAACCGGGGACGGGGGGCGCTCATCGGGGAGCTGTTTTTT.

The chain employs TRBV7-9 and TRBJ2-5, with TRBD1 matching 10 bases. This CDR3 region has 17 residues. With V trimmed by 1 base and J by 4 bases, 9 bases remained unmatched. Germline V CDR1 and CDR2: SEHNR, FQNEAQ (reference sequence). The chain's CDR3 is CASSLGITGQGSETQYF. The CDR3 coding sequence is TGTGCCAGCAGCTTAGGTATAACGGGACAGGGGTCAGAGACCCAGTACTTC.

Details on this clonotype: Sequence at one end of the junction differs from germline and may be a read error. The chain employs TRBV6-5 and TRBJ1-3; no clear D gene. The CDR3 runs 12 residues. CDR1 is MNHEY, CDR2 SVGAGI, per germline. CDR3 in amino acids: CVSESPGNTIYF. The CDR3 DNA reads TGTGTCAGCGAGTCCCCTGGAAACACCATATATTTT.

The V gene is TRBV20-1, the J gene TRBJ1-1; TRBD1 is a possible D gene (6 bases). Germline V gene lookup returns CDR1 DFQATT and CDR2 SNEGSKA (reference sequence). This CDR3 has 13 residues. Trimming removed 4 bases at V and 2 bases at J, with 11 bases between. The CDR3 protein is CSANGQRNTEAFF. CDR3 DNA sequence: TGCAGTGCTAATGGACAGAGAAACACTGAAGCTTTCTTT.

CDR3 region: CASSPARLQETQYF. The CDR3 DNA is TGTGCCAGCAGCCCTGCCAGGCTACAAGAGACCCAGTACTTC. The chain joins TRBV12-3 or TRBV12-4 to TRBJ2-5; D unclear. The CDR3 consists of 14 residues. Deletions cut 6 bases from V and 2 bases from J, with 13 bases between.

The chain carries TRBV10-3 and TRBJ1-4; D not certain. V lost 0 bases, J lost 8 bases, and 10 bases lay in between. The CDR3 sequence is 14 residues long. Germline values: CDR1 ENHRY, CDR2 SYGVKD. This chain's CDR3 is CAISESGSAEKLFF. CDR3 bases: TGTGCCATCAGTGAGTCGGGTTCGGCGGAAAAACTGTTTTTT.

This clonotype has ten or more counts. The rearrangement links TRBV7-2 to TRBJ2-5, with D perhaps given as TRBD1 or TRBD2 (5 bases each). Germline V gene data show CDR1 as SGHTA and CDR2 as FQGNSA. Trimming removed 5 bases at V and 9 bases at J, with 10 bases between. CDR3 size: 11 residues. CDR3 residues: CASSRGAAQYF. CDR3 in DNA: TGTGCCAGCAGCAGAGGGGCGGCCCAGTACTTC.

This clonotype has a handful of counts. This sequence joins TRBV3-1 and TRBJ2-7, with D uncertain. The CDR3 loop spans 12 amino acids. The germline V gene has CDR1 LGHDT and CDR2 YNNKEL (reference sequence). Trimming removed 3 bases at V and 0 bases at J, with 3 bases between. The CDR3 DNA reads TGTGCCAGCAGCCAGAGCTCCTACGAGCAGTACTTC. Amino acid sequence: CASSQSSYEQYF.

This clonotype was counted between two and nine times. This sequence joins TRBV4-1 and TRBJ2-4; D could derive from TRBD1 or TRBD2 (5 bases each). Germline CDR1 is MGHRA and CDR2 is YSYEKL. Trimming cost V 4 bases and J 0 bases, with 10 bases left between them. CDR3 length: 15 amino acids. Here the CDR3 reads CASSPGAVAKNIQYF. The CDR3 coding sequence is TGCGCCAGCAGCCCCGGGGCAGTAGCCAAAAACATTCAGTACTTC.